One and the same sample provided the 25 T cell receptor beta chains below, sequenced in a study of shared clonotypes between healthy human individuals. The assay was immunoSEQ multiplex PCR, and TCRdb's table has in-frame clones only and misses some. The table records a few million clones, approximately 96% of them present only once. What was sequenced was naive CD4+ T cells sorted from blood. Documented subset: CD45RA+ positively selected. These receptors were collected from a man in his late teens or twenties in good health.

This chain uses TRBV5-5 with TRBJ2-7; 7 nucleotides match TRBD1. CDR3 length equals 16 residues. The germline V gene has CDR1 SGHKS and CDR2 YYEKEE (reference sequence). Losses at the gene ends were 1 base for V and 2 bases for J; bases not matched to a gene: 9. The CDR3 DNA follows: TGTGCCAGCAGCTTGAGGAGCCTGGGGACAGCCTACGAGCAGTACTTC. It codes for CASSLRSLGTAYEQYF.

This chain joins TRBV6-6 and TRBJ1-5; 7 nucleotides agree with TRBD1. The CDR3 sequence is 14 residues long. V was pared by 9 bases and J by 2 bases, with 7 bases of the junction left unmatched. Germline lookup yields CDR1 MNHNY and CDR2 SVGAGI (reference sequence). This chain's CDR3 is CARALGQGNQPQHF. The CDR3 bases are TGTGCCAGGGCACTTGGACAGGGCAATCAGCCCCAGCATTTT.

This chain joins TRBV27 and TRBJ2-3; possible D gene TRBD1, 6 bases. Germline V gene data show CDR1 as MNHEY and CDR2 as SMNVEV (reference sequence). CDR3 length: 17 amino acids. V lost 4 bases to trimming and J lost 3 bases, with 20 bases between them. The CDR3 coding sequence is TGTGCCAGCAGTTATGAAACAGGGACAATCGGGACAGATACGCAGTATTTT. Protein product: CASSYETGTIGTDTQYF.

In its sample, this clone was seen once. V and J are TRBV19 and TRBJ2-5; D remains unclear. Trimming removed 5 bases at V and 3 bases at J, with 13 bases between. Germline-derived CDR1 and CDR2 are LNHDA and SQIVND (reference sequence). The CDR3 loop spans 14 amino acids. The CDR3 DNA reads as TGTGCCAGTAGTGCTTTTGAAGGGAAAGAGACCCAGTACTTC. As protein: CASSAFEGKETQYF. Looking up the rest from reference TRBV19 and TRBJ2-5 gives the full variable domain: DGGITQSPKYLFRKEGQNVTLSCEQNLNHDAMYWYRQDPGQGLRLIYYSQIVNDFQKGDIAEGYSVSREKKESFPLTVTSAQKNPTAFYLCASSAFEGKETQYFGPGTRLLVL.

This rearrangement joins TRBV13 to TRBJ1-6; 9 bases align to TRBD1. The V gene end was trimmed by 5 bases and the J gene end by 1 base; junction bases not matched to a gene: 6. The CDR3 covers 17 residues. Germline CDR1 and CDR2: PRHDT and FYEKMQ (reference sequence). This CDR3 is CASSTGTGISYNSPLHF. CDR3 nucleotides: TGTGCCAGCAGCACCGGGACAGGGATATCCTATAATTCACCCCTCCACTTT. The full variable domain, in which reference TRBV13 and TRBJ1-6 provide the parts outside the CDR3, is AAGVIQSPRHLIKEKRETATLKCYPIPRHDTVYWYQQGPGQDPQFLISFYEKMQSDKGSIPDRFSAQQFSDYHSELNMSSLELGDSALYFCASSTGTGISYNSPLHFGNGTRLTVT.

Regarding this clone: Other DNA sequences in the same sample also yield this CDR3. The chain has TRBV28 and TRBJ2-7; D is unresolved. There are 11 residues in the CDR3. Germline loops: CDR1 MDHEN, CDR2 SYDVKM. Between the trimmed V and J ends, which lost 4 bases and 7 bases, there was a span of 8 bases. CDR3 in DNA: TGTGCCAGCAGTTCCCCCCGGGAGCAGTACTTC. Protein: CASSSPREQYF.

V is TRBV11-2 and J is TRBJ2-7, with TRBD1 matching over 11 bases. The V segment lost 1 base and the J segment 6 bases; nucleotides outside the gene matches: 5. The CDR3 sequence is 15 residues long. CDR1 SGHAT and CDR2 FQNNGV come from the germline V gene. Written as DNA, the CDR3 is TGTGCCAGCAGCTTAGTCTGGACAGGGGGCCTCGAGCAGTACTTC. Its protein product is CASSLVWTGGLEQYF.

The rearrangement links TRBV5-1 to TRBJ2-1; TRBD1 or TRBD2 may be the D gene (6 bases each). From germline, CDR1 is SGHRS and CDR2 YFSETQ. The CDR3 contains 15 residues. With 4 bases removed from V and 6 bases from J, the gap between germline ends came to 17 bases. CDR3 DNA sequence: TGCGCCAGCAGCGTATCGGGGGCCGACATCAATGAGCAGTTCTTC. This sequence encodes CASSVSGADINEQFF. Combining the CDR3 with reference TRBV5-1 and TRBJ2-1 gives the whole variable domain KAGVTQTPRYLIKTRGQQVTLSCSPISGHRSVSWYQQTPGQGLQFLFEYFSETQRNKGNFPGRFSGRQFSNSRSEMNVSTLELGDSALYLCASSVSGADINEQFFGPGTRLTVL.

This chain links TRBV6-5 with TRBJ1-1, with a weak D call TRBD1 (6 bases). Trimming left V 6 bases short and J 0 bases short, with 8 bases between. Germline V gene sequence: CDR1 MNHEY, CDR2 SVGAGI. The CDR3 length is 13 residues. CDR3 region: CASSQGMNTEAFF. The CDR3, as DNA: TGTGCCAGCAGCCAGGGGATGAACACTGAAGCTTTCTTT.

The chain combines TRBV7-2 with TRBJ2-5; D is ambiguous. The germline V and J ends were trimmed by 5 bases and 1 base, with 8 bases remaining between them. Germline V CDR1 and CDR2: SGHTA, FQGNSA. The CDR3 covers 13 residues. The CDR3 DNA reads as TGTGCCAGCAGCCAAGGGCCCCAAGAGACCCAGTACTTC. Amino acid sequence: CASSQGPQETQYF.

V usage is TRBV30 and J usage is TRBJ1-2; TRBD1 agrees at 9 bases. V dropped 4 bases and J dropped 5; count of bases not matched to a gene: 5. In germline, CDR1 is GTSNPN, CDR2 SVGIG (reference sequence). The CDR3 loop spans 13 amino acids. The DNA of the CDR3 is TGTGCCTGGAAGGACAGGGGTGGTTATGGCTACACCTTC. Translated: CAWKDRGGYGYTF.

The V gene is TRBV7-9, the J gene TRBJ2-1; perhaps TRBD1 as D (6 bases). The CDR3 runs to 15 residues. CDR1 is SEHNR and CDR2 is FQNEAQ in the germline V gene (reference sequence). V was cut by 5 bases and J by 0 bases, with 11 bases left in between. The CDR3 sequence is CASSPQGSSYNEQFF. The DNA of the CDR3 is TGTGCCAGCAGCCCGCAGGGGAGCTCCTACAATGAGCAGTTCTTC.

The V and J genes are TRBV30 and TRBJ2-1; TRBD2 matches at 8 bases. This CDR3 comprises 15 residues. J gave up 2 bases and V 0 bases, and 3 bases lay outside the gene matches. Germline V gives CDR1 GTSNPN, CDR2 SVGIG (reference sequence). CDR3: CAWSVREGTYNEQFF. CDR3 DNA: TGTGCCTGGAGTGTACGGGAGGGTACCTACAATGAGCAGTTCTTC.

The chain recombines TRBV4-1 with TRBJ2-5, with D possibly TRBD1 on 5 matching bases. V was trimmed by 5 bases and J by 2 bases, leaving 9 bases between them. The CDR3 contains 13 residues. CDR1 and CDR2 from the germline V gene are MGHRA and YSYEKL. CDR3 sequence: CASSVQVQETQYF. The CDR3 region has the DNA TGCGCCAGCAGCGTACAGGTTCAAGAGACCCAGTACTTC.

CDR3 sequence reads: CASSESDPNQPQHF. CDR3 nucleotides: TGCGCCAGCAGTGAGTCGGACCCAAATCAGCCCCAGCATTTT. V is TRBV10-2 and J is TRBJ1-5; D is unclear. The CDR3 consists of 14 residues. V was cut by 0 bases and J by 4 bases, with 7 bases left in between. Germline CDR1 is WSHSY and CDR2 is SAAADI.

The chain couples TRBV6-5 to TRBJ2-1; 10 nucleotides align to TRBD1. Germline loops: CDR1 MNHEY, CDR2 SVGAGI. V shed 7 bases and J 8 bases; nucleotides not matched to a gene: 11. The CDR3 covers 15 residues. CDR3: CASNRQGAKGDEQFF. The CDR3 coding sequence is TGTGCCAGCAACAGACAGGGGGCTAAGGGGGATGAGCAGTTCTTC.

V and J are TRBV2 and TRBJ1-1; D gene ambiguous. V lost 1 base to trimming and J lost 5 bases, with 2 bases between them. This CDR3 spans 11 amino acids. CDR1 is SNHLY, CDR2 FYNNEI, per germline. The CDR3 DNA is TGTGCCAGCAGTGAAGAGACTGAAGCTTTCTTT. Its translation: CASSEETEAFF. The whole variable domain, remainder taken from reference TRBV2 and TRBJ1-1, is EPEVTQTPSHQVTQMGQEVILRCVPISNHLYFYWYRQILGQKVEFLVSFYNNEISEKSEIFDDQFSVERPDGSNFTLKIRSTKLEDSAMYFCASSEETEAFFGQGTRLTVV.

This clone was observed a handful of times. The V call is TRBV18, the J call TRBJ2-7; 9 bases align to TRBD2. V shed 4 bases and J 5 bases; nucleotides not matched to a gene: 6. The CDR3 length is 14 residues. Germline loops: CDR1 KGHSH, CDR2 LQKENI. The CDR3 protein is CASSLVAGVDEQYF. CDR3 DNA sequence: TGTGCCAGCTCACTGGTAGCGGGAGTAGACGAGCAGTACTTC.

This chain uses TRBV5-6 with TRBJ1-2, with 9 bases matching TRBD1. The CDR3 spans 16 residues. V trimming: 4 bases; J trimming: 8 bases; junction bases outside the gene matches: 15. Germline loops: CDR1 SGHDT, CDR2 YYEEEE. DNA of the CDR3: TGTGCCAGCAGCGTGCCGGGACAGGGCCCCTTGCGGGGCTACACCTTC. It encodes CASSVPGQGPLRGYTF.

This clone was seen just once. This chain connects TRBV7-2 to TRBJ1-1; D is unresolved. CDR1 SGHTA and CDR2 FQGNSA come from the germline V gene. V dropped 6 bases and J dropped 3 bases, with 11 bases sitting between them. CDR3 length equals 13 residues. CDR3 nucleotide sequence: TGTGCCAGCAGTCGCGACCGATACACTGAAGCTTTCTTT. Protein product: CASSRDRYTEAFF.

The rearrangement uses TRBV28 and TRBJ1-5; 9 nucleotides match TRBD1. From germline, CDR1 is MDHEN and CDR2 SYDVKM. Unmatched junction bases numbered 10, after V lost 5 bases and J lost 11 bases. This CDR3 spans 14 amino acids. The CDR3 DNA sequence: TGTGCCAGCAGTGGGAGGACAGGGGACAGGGCCCAGCATTTT. It translates to CASSGRTGDRAQHF.

This chain connects TRBV2 to TRBJ1-2, with D possibly matching TRBD1 (5 bases). CDR1 SNHLY and CDR2 FYNNEI come from the germline V gene. The CDR3 has 15 amino acids. Trimming took 1 base from V and 0 from J, leaving 9 bases between them. The CDR3, as DNA: TGTGCCAGCAGTGAAGTACAGGTTTCTAACTATGGCTACACCTTC. Translating gives CASSEVQVSNYGYTF.

The V gene is TRBV11-2, the J gene TRBJ2-2, with D unresolved. V lost 2 bases to trimming and J lost 4 bases, with 8 bases between them. The germline V gene encodes CDR1 SGHAT and CDR2 FQNNGV. The CDR3 is 14 residues long. CDR3 loop: CASSLTTGTGELFF. The DNA for the CDR3 is TGTGCCAGCAGCTTAACGACGGGCACCGGGGAGCTGTTTTTT.

The V and J genes are TRBV2 and TRBJ2-2; no clear D. V was cut by 6 bases and J by 3 bases, with 11 bases left in between. CDR3 length equals 14 residues. Per the germline V gene, CDR1 is SNHLY and CDR2 is FYNNEI. For the CDR3, the DNA is TGTGCCAGCAGAAAGGGCACGTACACCGGGGAGCTGTTTTTT. It encodes CASRKGTYTGELFF.

J is TRBJ2-7 and V is TRBV11-2; D is unresolved. The V and J ends lost 7 bases and 2 bases respectively, with 9 bases between them. The CDR3 is made up of 12 amino acids. Germline values: CDR1 SGHAT, CDR2 FQNNGV. The CDR3 DNA reads as TGTGCCAGCACCCCTTGGGCCTACGAGCAGTACTTC. This codes for CASTPWAYEQYF.